This entry features one TCR beta chain sequence. The antigen is not known. The sequenced template was cDNA made from the entire isolated RNA. Each sample of naive, central memory or regulatory T cells had, on average, roughly 3.4 million reads. Measured with immunoSEQ multiplex PCR; TCRdb has only the in-frame clones, and not every one. The sample includes about half a million clones, 30% of them seen just once. The CDR3 is 14 amino acids. V gave up 6 bases and J gave up 1 base, with 15 bases separating them. CDR1 SQVTM and CDR2 ANQGSEA come from the germline V gene. This sample is drawn from a study of beta chain features in type 1 diabetes. Overall study findings and caveats: Diminished insertions and augmented deletions at VDJ junctions characterized type 1 diabetes patients. For Type 1 diabetes patients, all four CD4+ subsets carried TCRB CDR3s that were moderately but significantly shorter.

The chain combines TRBV29-1 with TRBJ1-1, with a tentative D call TRBD1 (5 bases). What was sequenced was naive CD4+ T cells from blood. This clonotype originated in a man younger than 30 in good health. The CDR3 is CSVRKRGTNTEAFF. CDR3 DNA sequence: TGCAGCGTGCGAAAGAGAGGGACGAACACTGAAGCTTTCTTT.